The next 10 T cell receptor beta chains were all read from a single sample in a study of vaccination effects on CD4 cells after COVID-19. These TCRs are of unknown antigen specificity. Sequencing was performed with immunoSEQ multiplex PCR; in TCRdb, only in-frame clones are kept and a portion is missing. The table lists about 39,000 clones, roughly 87% of them singletons. The authors isolated CD4+ T cells after ten to eleven days of culture. This sample comprised CD4+ T cells from PBMCs cultured without peptide, obtained before COVID-19 vaccination. These receptors originate from a human donor who received a COVID-19 vaccine.

The chain combines TRBV30 with TRBJ1-6; the D gene is possibly TRBD1 (6 bases). Germline-derived CDR1 and CDR2 are GTSNPN and SVGIG (reference sequence). The CDR3 sequence is 14 residues long. Trimming removed 2 bases at V and 5 bases at J, with 10 bases between. DNA for the CDR3: TGTGCCTGGAGTTTCGACAGGAATAATTCACCCCTCCACTTT. Translating gives CAWSFDRNNSPLHF.

The gene calls are TRBV5-1 and TRBJ2-7, with 7 bases aligning to TRBD2. With V trimmed by 2 bases and J by 6 bases, 8 bases remained unmatched. CDR1 is SGHRS and CDR2 is YFSETQ in the germline V gene. The CDR3 extends over 14 amino acids. The CDR3 sequence is CASSFGTTQSEQYV. CDR3 bases: TGCGCCAGCAGCTTTGGGACTACCCAATCCGAGCAGTACGTC.

The chain combines TRBV5-1 with TRBJ2-1; 8 bases fit TRBD2. This CDR3 is 15 amino acids long. J gave up 0 bases and V 4 bases, and 3 bases lay outside the gene matches. The germline V gene has CDR1 SGHRS and CDR2 YFSETQ. CDR3 sequence: CASSPGGSSYNEQFF. DNA for the CDR3: TGCGCCAGCAGCCCGGGGGGGAGCTCCTACAATGAGCAGTTCTTC.

V gene TRBV7-9 combines with J gene TRBJ1-2; TRBD1 aligns across 9 bases. The V gene end was trimmed by 5 bases and the J gene end by 5 bases; junction bases not matched to a gene: 6. This CDR3 is built from 14 residues. Germline lookup yields CDR1 SEHNR and CDR2 FQNEAQ (reference sequence). CDR3 nucleotides: TGTGCCAGCAGCACCGACAGGGGGGTATATGGCTACACCTTC. Its protein is CASSTDRGVYGYTF.

The V call is TRBV3-1 (or the pseudogene TRBV3-2), the J call TRBJ2-5; D is undetermined. The CDR3 covers 12 residues. Germline V gene sequence: CDR1 LGHDT, CDR2 YNNKEL (reference sequence). V gave up 1 base and J gave up 5 bases, with 5 bases separating them. As DNA, the CDR3 is TGTGCCAGCAGCCAAGGAGAGGAGACCCAGTACTTC. The encoded protein is CASSQGEETQYF.

The chain carries TRBV5-1 and TRBJ1-2; 9 bases are shared with TRBD1. Trimming removed 4 bases from V and 8 bases from J; junction bases left unmatched: 3. This CDR3 is 12 amino acids long. Germline-derived CDR1 and CDR2 are SGHRS and YFSETQ. The CDR3 sequence is CASSRQGEGYTF. CDR3 coding DNA: TGCGCCAGCAGCCGACAGGGGGAGGGCTACACCTTC.

This sequence joins TRBV12-3 or TRBV12-4 and TRBJ1-2; D ambiguous. This CDR3 is built from 13 residues. V was shortened by 3 bases and J by 8 bases, with 13 bases between the two germline ends. The CDR3 DNA reads as TGTGCCAGCAGTTTGGGGAGGGCTCTAGGCTACACCTTC. It yields the protein CASSLGRALGYTF.

The CDR3 reads CASSLIPGGYTF. For the CDR3, the DNA is TGTGCCAGCAGTTTGATCCCTGGTGGCTACACCTTC. The rearrangement uses TRBV12-3 or TRBV12-4 and TRBJ1-2; D is ambiguous. Trimming took off 3 bases at V and 7 bases at J, with 9 bases between the two ends. The CDR3 consists of 12 residues.

V is TRBV7-8 and J is TRBJ2-3, with D hard to call. CDR3 length: 12 residues. Per the germline V gene, CDR1 is SGHVS and CDR2 is FQNEAQ. Trimming removed 1 base from V and 14 bases from J, with 13 bases in between. The CDR3 protein is CASSLGAPFAYF. DNA of the CDR3: TGTGCCAGCAGCTTAGGGGCTCCCTTTGCGTATTTT.

The V gene is TRBV4-1, the J gene TRBJ2-7; D gene uncertain. The CDR3 extends over 9 amino acids. V shed 11 bases and J shed 4 bases, with 6 bases lying between them. Germline V gene sequence: CDR1 MGHRA, CDR2 YSYEKL. CDR3 amino acids: CAVRYEQYV. The CDR3 DNA sequence: TGCGCCGTCCGATACGAGCAGTACGTC.